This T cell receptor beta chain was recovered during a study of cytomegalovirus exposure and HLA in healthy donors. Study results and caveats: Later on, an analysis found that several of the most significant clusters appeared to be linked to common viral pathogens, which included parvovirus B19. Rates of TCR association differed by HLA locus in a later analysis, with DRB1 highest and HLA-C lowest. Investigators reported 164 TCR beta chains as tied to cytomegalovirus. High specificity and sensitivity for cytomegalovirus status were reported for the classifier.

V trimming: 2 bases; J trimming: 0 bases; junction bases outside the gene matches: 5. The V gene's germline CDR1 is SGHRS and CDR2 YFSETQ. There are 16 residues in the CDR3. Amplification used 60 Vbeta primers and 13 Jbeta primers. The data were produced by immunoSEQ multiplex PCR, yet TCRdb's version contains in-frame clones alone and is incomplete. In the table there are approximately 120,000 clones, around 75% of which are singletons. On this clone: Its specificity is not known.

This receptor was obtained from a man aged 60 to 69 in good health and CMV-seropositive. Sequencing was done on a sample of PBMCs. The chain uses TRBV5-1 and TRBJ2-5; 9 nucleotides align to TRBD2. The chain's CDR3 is CASSFRLAEYQETQYF. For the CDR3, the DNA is TGCGCCAGCAGCTTTCGACTAGCGGAGTACCAAGAGACCCAGTACTTC.